Below are 30 T cell receptor beta chains sequenced from a single sample in a study of cytomegalovirus exposure and HLA in healthy donors. Repertoires were generated with immunoSEQ multiplex PCR, while TCRdb's copy carries only in-frame clones and drops some. The sample holds about 200,000 clones; approximately 80% are singletons and the top ten take around an eighth. The sequencing input was PBMCs. These receptors were collected from a woman aged 25 to 39 in good health and CMV-seropositive.

The gene calls are TRBV29-1 and TRBJ2-7; 9 bases are a match to TRBD2. After removal of 4 bases from V and 2 bases from J, the junction contained 6 bases not matched to a gene. There are 14 residues in the CDR3. CDR1 and CDR2 from the germline V gene are SQVTM and ANQGSEA. The CDR3, as DNA: TGCAGCGTTGTACGGCTAGCGGGAACCTACGAGCAGTACTTC. It specifies CSVVRLAGTYEQYF.

This clone has only a few counts. The chain has TRBV4-2 and TRBJ2-7, with 9 nucleotides matching TRBD1. The CDR3 is 15 amino acids. The V segment lost 4 bases and the J segment 0 bases; nucleotides outside the gene matches: 4. CDR1 and CDR2 from the germline V gene are LGHNA and YNFKEQ. The CDR3 loop is CASSRGTGSSYEQYF. For the CDR3, the DNA is TGTGCCAGCAGCCGTGGGACAGGGAGCTCCTACGAGCAGTACTTC.

This chain joins TRBV5-6 and TRBJ1-5; 9 nucleotides match TRBD1. Losses at the gene ends were 5 bases for V and 3 bases for J; bases not matched to a gene: 6. The CDR3 has 15 amino acids. CDR1 SGHDT and CDR2 YYEEEE come from the germline V gene. The CDR3 region has the DNA TGTGCCAGCAGTTTCCGGGACAGGGTCAATCAGCCCCAGCATTTT. Amino acids: CASSFRDRVNQPQHF.

The V gene is TRBV6-5, the J gene TRBJ1-5, with 8 bases aligning to TRBD1. The ends lost 5 bases at V and 2 bases at J; junction bases unmatched: 5. This CDR3 contains 15 residues. CDR1 MNHEY and CDR2 SVGAGI come from the germline V gene. The CDR3 is CASSPQGAGNQPQHF. Written as DNA, the CDR3 is TGTGCCAGCAGTCCCCAGGGGGCTGGCAATCAGCCCCAGCATTTT.

This clone has just one count. The genes are TRBV7-2 and TRBJ1-5; 8 bases fit TRBD1. V trimming: 3 bases; J trimming: 2 bases; junction bases outside the gene matches: 3. The CDR3 contains 15 residues. Germline assignment: CDR1 SGHTA and CDR2 FQGNSA. DNA for the CDR3: TGTGCCAGCAGCTTCCAGGGGGCGGGCAATCAGCCCCAGCATTTT. Translated, it gives CASSFQGAGNQPQHF.

The rearrangement joins TRBV18 to TRBJ2-2; unclear D gene. Germline CDR1 KGHSH, CDR2 LQKENI. This CDR3 is 12 amino acids long. The V and J ends lost 1 base and 6 bases respectively, with 3 bases between them. CDR3: CASSPLAGELFF. As DNA, the CDR3 is TGTGCCAGCTCACCACTCGCCGGGGAGCTGTTTTTT.

V gene TRBV9 combines with J gene TRBJ2-5; 8 nucleotides align to TRBD2. CDR3 size: 12 residues. V shed 4 bases, J shed 4 bases, and the junction held 0 bases outside the gene matches. CDR1 is SGDLS, CDR2 YYNGEE, per germline. The CDR3 region has the DNA TGTGCCAGCAGCCGGGGGGGAGAGACCCAGTACTTC. Residues: CASSRGGETQYF.

The table lists this clone with a few counts. V gene TRBV7-2 combines with J gene TRBJ2-6, with D perhaps matching TRBD1 (5 bases). CDR1 is SGHTA and CDR2 is FQGNSA in the germline V gene. V was cut by 0 bases and J by 0 bases, with 12 bases left in between. The CDR3 runs 18 residues. Written as DNA, the CDR3 is TGTGCCAGCAGCTTAGCGCCAGGGCGGTCCTCTGGGGCCAACGTCCTGACTTTC. Translating gives CASSLAPGRSSGANVLTF.

V and J are TRBV6-6 and TRBJ1-1, with D unclear. From germline, CDR1 is MNHNY and CDR2 SVGAGI (reference sequence). Deletions cut 6 bases from V and 0 bases from J, with 8 bases between. The CDR3 runs 13 residues. The CDR3 sequence is CASRRAMNTEAFF. For the CDR3, the DNA is TGTGCCAGCAGACGAGCCATGAACACTGAAGCTTTCTTT.

J is TRBJ2-7 and V is TRBV21-1; the table gives TRBD1 as D, unverified against the DNA. TRBV21-1 is a pseudogene locus. There are 18 residues in the CDR3. The CDR3 reads CASSKTYRQGYGPYEQYF. CDR3 coding DNA: TGTGCCAGCAGCAAAACCTATCGACAGGGCTATGGACCCTACGAGCAGTACTTC.

This chain joins TRBV20-1 and TRBJ1-3, with 10 bases fitting TRBD1. Germline V CDR1 and CDR2: DFQATT, SNEGSKA (reference sequence). This CDR3 is built from 10 residues. V lost 5 bases and J lost 15; bases outside the gene matches: 4. The CDR3 here is CSAFRDRGYF. The DNA of the CDR3 is TGCAGTGCTTTCCGGGACAGGGGATATTTT.

The rearrangement links TRBV7-8 to TRBJ2-7, with 7 bases identical to TRBD2. This CDR3 has 16 amino acids. Germline assignment: CDR1 SGHVS and CDR2 FQNEAQ. Trimming took 5 bases from V and 0 from J; bases not matched to a gene: 10. The CDR3, as DNA: TGTGCCAGCAGCCCCAATAGCGGGCGACACTCCTACGAGCAGTACTTC. It is translated as CASSPNSGRHSYEQYF. Full variable domain (missing parts from reference TRBV7-8 and TRBJ2-7): GAGVSQSPRYKVAKRGQDVALRCDPISGHVSLFWYQQALGQGPEFLTYFQNEAQLDKSGLPSDRFFAERPEGSVSTLKIQRTQQEDSAVYLCASSPNSGRHSYEQYFGPGTRLTVT.

This clone was counted only a few times. The J gene is TRBJ1-5, the V gene TRBV16, with 12 bases aligning to TRBD1. Per the germline V gene, CDR1 is KGHSY and CDR2 is FQNENV. V was pared by 0 bases and J by 2 bases, with 14 bases of the junction left unmatched. CDR3 length: 21 amino acids. The DNA of the CDR3 is TGTGCCAGCAGCCAATCGGGGACAGGGGGCGCGAAGCTATGGGGCAATCAGCCCCAGCATTTT. Amino acid sequence: CASSQSGTGGAKLWGNQPQHF.

J is TRBJ1-1 and V is TRBV2; possibly TRBD1 for D (5 bases). CDR3 size: 13 residues. Germline V gene data show CDR1 as SNHLY and CDR2 as FYNNEI. Trimming cost V 3 bases and J 6 bases, with 11 bases left between them. The CDR3 here is CASSDQGVAEAFF. CDR3 DNA sequence: TGTGCCAGCAGTGACCAAGGGGTAGCTGAAGCTTTCTTT.

The rearrangement joins TRBV29-1 to TRBJ1-5, with no clear D. Trimming cost V 4 bases and J 7 bases, with 14 bases left between them. This CDR3 is built from 13 residues. CDR1 is SQVTM, CDR2 ANQGSEA, per germline. This CDR3 reads CSVGAGLRQPQHF. The CDR3 nucleotides are TGCAGCGTTGGAGCCGGGTTGCGCCAGCCCCAGCATTTT.

The genes are TRBV27 and TRBJ2-2; 8 bases fit TRBD1. From germline, CDR1 is MNHEY and CDR2 SMNVEV (reference sequence). J lost 7 bases, V lost 5 bases, and 6 bases had no gene match. The CDR3 has 14 amino acids. The CDR3 nucleotides are TGTGCCAGCAGTCTGCAGGGGGCAGGCGGGGAGCTGTTTTTT. Amino acids: CASSLQGAGGELFF.

The V and J genes are TRBV6-1 and TRBJ1-3; D is uncertain. V was cut by 4 bases and J by 0 bases, with 10 bases left in between. This CDR3 is 15 amino acids long. Germline CDR1 is MNHNS and CDR2 is SASEGT. Here the CDR3 reads CASSGQFFSGNTIYF. The CDR3 DNA follows: TGTGCCAGCAGTGGCCAGTTTTTCTCTGGAAACACCATATATTTT.

The V gene is TRBV21-1, the J gene TRBJ2-7; TRBD1, the D gene given by the table, was not confirmed from the DNA. TRBV21-1 is marked as a pseudogene. The CDR3 totals 14 residues. CDR3 loop: CASSKALDRLEQYF. CDR3 in DNA: TGTGCCAGCAGCAAAGCGCTGGACAGACTCGAGCAGTACTTC.

A single count supports this clone. The J gene is TRBJ2-2, the V gene TRBV6-5, with 8 bases fitting TRBD1. The V gene's germline CDR1 is MNHEY and CDR2 SVGAGI. The CDR3 is 14 residues long. The J segment lost 5 bases and the V segment lost 6 bases, leaving 5 bases of the junction unmatched. This chain's CDR3 is CASRTTGVTGELFF. The CDR3 region has the DNA TGTGCCAGCAGAACGACAGGGGTGACCGGGGAGCTGTTTTTT.

The chain employs TRBV15 and TRBJ2-1, with TRBD2 matching 10 bases. V lost 0 bases, J lost 8 bases, and 13 bases stayed unmatched. The CDR3 consists of 18 residues. Germline CDR1 reads LNHNV; CDR2 reads YYDKDF (reference sequence). The CDR3 loop is CATSRDTFLPSGSYEQFF. CDR3 DNA: TGTGCCACCAGCAGAGATACGTTCCTCCCTAGCGGGAGCTATGAGCAGTTCTTC.

The gene calls are TRBV7-8 and TRBJ1-4; perhaps TRBD1 as D (5 bases). The V end lost 2 bases, the J end lost 0 bases, and 7 bases lay between the germline ends. The CDR3 runs 15 residues. Germline V gene data show CDR1 as SGHVS and CDR2 as FQNEAQ. The CDR3 DNA reads TGTGCCAGCAGCTTATTCAGGGCAACTAATGAAAAACTGTTTTTT. It specifies CASSLFRATNEKLFF.

Only one count was recorded for this clone. The chain couples TRBV28 to TRBJ1-2; D perhaps matches TRBD1 (5 bases). CDR1 is MDHEN, CDR2 SYDVKM, per germline. The CDR3 is 14 amino acids. Trimming took off 3 bases at V and 7 bases at J, with 15 bases between the two ends. The CDR3 nucleotides read TGTGCCAGCAGTTTGTTGCAGGGAAACGCTGGCTACACCTTC. Translating gives CASSLLQGNAGYTF.

Turning to this clone: Other DNA sequences in this sample translate to the same CDR3. The chain carries TRBV27 and TRBJ2-7; 12 bases agree with TRBD2. Germline V gene sequence: CDR1 MNHEY, CDR2 SMNVEV (reference sequence). This CDR3 comprises 14 residues. Germline trimming cut 3 bases from V and 4 bases from J; bases unmatched to any gene: 1. CDR3 residues: CASSLTSGSYEQYF. The DNA for the CDR3 is TGTGCCAGCAGTTTGACTAGCGGGAGTTACGAGCAGTACTTC.

The V gene is TRBV11-3, the J gene TRBJ2-1; possible D gene TRBD1, 6 bases. Germline values: CDR1 SGHNT, CDR2 YENEEA. The CDR3 has 16 residues. V gave up 5 bases and J gave up 4 bases, with 18 bases separating them. The CDR3 sequence is CASSLRGTPKYNEQFF. CDR3 bases: TGTGCCAGCAGCCTTAGAGGGACACCGAAATACAATGAGCAGTTCTTC. Full variable domain (outside the CDR3, taken from reference TRBV11-3 and TRBJ2-1): EAGVVQSPRYKIIEKKQPVAFWCNPISGHNTLYWYLQNLGQGPELLIRYENEEAVDDSQLPKDRFSAERLKGVDSTLKIQPAELGDSAVYLCASSLRGTPKYNEQFFGPGTRLTVL.

The CDR3 coding sequence is TGTGCCAGCAGCTTCCGGGCTAGCGGGATTAATGAGCAGTTCTTC. Translating it yields CASSFRASGINEQFF. This chain connects TRBV7-8 to TRBJ2-1, with 9 bases aligning to TRBD2. After removal of 3 bases from V and 7 bases from J, the junction contained 7 bases not matched to a gene. The CDR3 is 15 amino acids. Germline V CDR1 and CDR2: SGHVS, FQNEAQ.

The chain combines TRBV2 with TRBJ1-1, with 8 bases lining up with TRBD1. The CDR3 is made up of 14 amino acids. The germline V gene has CDR1 SNHLY and CDR2 FYNNEI. Unmatched junction bases numbered 6, after V lost 3 bases and J lost 6 bases. The CDR3 DNA reads as TGTGCCAGCAGTGACGGCAGGGGGCGGTCTGAAGCTTTCTTT. Protein sequence: CASSDGRGRSEAFF. Variable domain in full (rest from reference TRBV2 and TRBJ1-1): EPEVTQTPSHQVTQMGQEVILRCVPISNHLYFYWYRQILGQKVEFLVSFYNNEISEKSEIFDDQFSVERPDGSNFTLKIRSTKLEDSAMYFCASSDGRGRSEAFFGQGTRLTVV.

The chain joins TRBV6-1 to TRBJ2-1; 15 bases match TRBD2. V lost 3 bases to trimming and J lost 4 bases; unmatched junction nucleotides: 7. Germline loops: CDR1 MNHNS, CDR2 SASEGT. The CDR3 is 18 amino acids. In nucleotides, the CDR3 is TGTGCCAGCAGTGATAAGGGACTAGCGGGAGGCAGGTACAATGAGCAGTTCTTC. Its translation is CASSDKGLAGGRYNEQFF.

This chain links TRBV11-2 with TRBJ2-1; D is possibly TRBD2 (5 bases). The CDR3 length is 13 residues. V was clipped by 3 bases and J by 5 bases, with 8 bases between them. Germline CDR1 and CDR2: SGHAT and FQNNGV. CDR3 sequence reads: CASSLLRDNEQFF. CDR3 nucleotides: TGTGCCAGCAGCTTGTTGCGGGACAATGAGCAGTTCTTC.

The rearrangement links TRBV28 to TRBJ2-3; possibly TRBD2 for D (6 bases). V lost 7 bases and J 2 bases, leaving 16 bases between the germline ends. The CDR3 length is 15 residues. Germline lookup yields CDR1 MDHEN and CDR2 SYDVKM. Here the CDR3 DNA reads TGTGCCAGCACTTTGCTAGCGCCTAACACAGATACGCAGTATTTT. Residues: CASTLLAPNTDTQYF.

This chain connects TRBV27 to TRBJ1-2, with 8 bases identical to TRBD1. The germline CDR1 and CDR2 sequences are MNHEY and SMNVEV (reference sequence). The CDR3 covers 15 residues. With 6 bases clipped from V and 7 bases from J, the junction kept 13 bases outside the gene matches. CDR3 DNA: TGTGCCAGCAGCCCCTCATCGACAGGGGCTCTTGGCTACACCTTC. It is translated as CASSPSSTGALGYTF.